One and the same sample provided the 5 T cell receptor beta chains below, sequenced in a study of long-term antiretroviral therapy in people with HIV. Version v3.0 of the immunoSEQ assay was performed at survey level. TCRdb keeps only in-frame clones here, not all; method: immunoSEQ multiplex PCR. There are about 14,000 clones in the sample; around 83% occur only once, and 7.2% lies in the top ten. The material was unsorted PBMCs, obtained 0.4 years after starting antiretroviral therapy. The receptor set was obtained from a man aged 25 to 40 with HIV.

In its sample, this clone was seen a few times. The chain carries TRBV2 and TRBJ2-1, with 10 bases matching TRBD2. This CDR3 is built from 12 residues. The germline CDR1 and CDR2 sequences are SNHLY and FYNNEI. The trim removed 11 bases at V and 8 bases at J, leaving 6 bases unmatched. The CDR3 loop is CARGTSVDEQFF. The CDR3 DNA reads as TGTGCCCGAGGGACTAGCGTGGATGAGCAGTTCTTC.

This chain uses TRBV19 with TRBJ2-2, with D possibly TRBD2 on 6 matching bases. CDR1 and CDR2 from the germline V gene are LNHDA and SQIVND (reference sequence). This CDR3 is 15 amino acids long. Trimming stripped 9 bases from V and 3 bases from J, with 17 bases between. The CDR3 loop reads CASSPGRQYTGELFF. Here the CDR3 DNA reads TGTGCCAGCAGTCCCGGGAGACAGTACACCGGGGAGCTGTTTTTT.

The table lists this clone with a count of one. The rearrangement links TRBV21-1 to TRBJ2-2; TRBD2, as called in the table, went unchecked against the DNA. TRBV21-1 is shown as a pseudogene. This CDR3 comprises 14 residues. This CDR3 is CASSKVGGATELFF. DNA for the CDR3: TGTGCCAGCAGCAAAGTCGGAGGGGCTACGGAGCTGTTTTTT.

This chain joins TRBV7-8 and TRBJ2-5, with unresolved D. Germline V gives CDR1 SGHVS, CDR2 FQNEAQ. There are 13 residues in the CDR3. Trimming shortened V by 7 bases and J by 1 base, and 10 bases separated the two germline ends. CDR3: CASIAPAQETQYF. In DNA form, the CDR3 reads TGTGCCAGCATCGCCCCCGCCCAAGAGACCCAGTACTTC.

V is TRBV27 and J is TRBJ1-2, with 12 positions matching TRBD1. Germline V gives CDR1 MNHEY, CDR2 SMNVEV (reference sequence). V shed 0 bases, J shed 8 bases, and the junction held 7 bases outside the gene matches. The CDR3 spans 16 residues. Here the CDR3 reads CASSLSFGTGGRGYTF. Here the CDR3 DNA reads TGTGCCAGCAGTTTATCGTTCGGGACAGGGGGCCGGGGCTACACCTTC.